Reported below is one T cell receptor beta chain. Its cognate antigen is unknown. This specimen comes from a study of shared clonotypes between healthy human individuals. Study-wide results and caveats: A few donors held around 5% of naive CD4 clonotypes in common.

Authors' methods: Quality scores were absent from the junction-only immunoSEQ sequences, so filtering differed. Libraries were prepared by immunoSEQ multiplex PCR; TCRdb keeps only in-frame clonotypes and omits some of them. The V and J calls and the clone size are those of that table, but D and trimming were determined from the DNA. The table lists about 980,000 clones, 76% of them singletons. CDR1 and CDR2 (germline): MNHEY, SVGAGI. This CDR3 is built from 13 residues. After removal of 10 bases from V and 9 bases from J, the junction contained 12 bases not matched to a gene. The sequencing sample was made of memory CD4+ T cells sorted from blood. Documented subset: CD45RA-negative fraction. The rearrangement joins TRBV6-5 to TRBJ2-1; 7 nucleotides match TRBD2. The receptor was isolated from a man younger than 35 in good health. CDR3 residues: CATSRDYSSEQFF. The CDR3 DNA reads as TGTGCCACCAGCAGGGACTACTCTAGTGAGCAGTTCTTC.